These 25 T cell receptor beta chains were all obtained from the same sample, sequenced in a study of blood T cell repertoires in COVID-19. The table came from immunoSEQ multiplex PCR; TCRdb's copy has only in-frame clones and leaves some out. Seen here are around 260,000 clones, 80% to 90% observed once, and the top ten hold over 1.5%. Sequenced input: peripheral blood. Receptors were obtained from a man aged 25 to 40 with active or convalescent COVID-19.

This clone was seen a single time. The chain carries TRBV6-5 and TRBJ1-1; D unresolved. CDR1 and CDR2 from the germline V gene are MNHEY and SVGAGI. V was trimmed by 6 bases and J by 0 bases, leaving 8 bases between them. CDR3 size: 13 residues. In nucleotides, the CDR3 is TGTGCCAGCAGCTTAAAATTGAACACTGAAGCTTTCTTT. Amino acids: CASSLKLNTEAFF.

Comment on this clone: One end of the junction does not line up with germline, which may come from a read error. This chain connects TRBV18 to TRBJ2-2; no clear D gene. The CDR3 spans 14 residues. Germline assignment: CDR1 KGHSH and CDR2 LQKENI. CDR3 in amino acids: CASSPHPAAGELFF. The CDR3 DNA reads as TGTGCCAGCTCGCCACACCCGGCGGCCGGGGAGCTGTTTTTT.

There are a few counts of this clone. This same CDR3 is encoded by further DNA sequences in the sample. The gene calls are TRBV12-3 or TRBV12-4 and TRBJ1-5; D is unresolved. V shed 6 bases and J shed 3 bases, with 3 bases lying between them. CDR3 length: 11 residues. CDR3: CASSLNQPQHF. The CDR3 DNA is TGTGCCAGCAGCCTCAATCAGCCCCAGCATTTT.

This clone was recorded once. The CDR3 DNA follows: TGTGCCAGCAGCTGGGGGACAGGGGGCGCAACAGAGACCCAGTACTTC. Amino acid sequence: CASSWGTGGATETQYF. This rearrangement joins TRBV11-2 to TRBJ2-5; 12 nucleotides agree with TRBD1. The germline gives CDR1 SGHAT, CDR2 FQNNGV. CDR3 size: 16 residues. The ends lost 4 bases at V and 4 bases at J; junction bases unmatched: 7.

The rearrangement links TRBV4-2 to TRBJ2-7, with D maybe TRBD1 (6 bases). Per the germline V gene, CDR1 is LGHNA and CDR2 is YNFKEQ. The CDR3 totals 16 residues. V lost 0 bases to trimming and J lost 2 bases, with 14 bases between them. The CDR3 DNA is TGTGCCAGCAGCCAAGATTTGTCCGGGACAACCTACGAGCAGTACTTC. Translating it yields CASSQDLSGTTYEQYF.

V and J are TRBV6-5 and TRBJ1-2; D unclear. The CDR3 runs 15 residues. Trimming left V 0 bases short and J 7 bases short, with 15 bases between. The germline CDR1 and CDR2 sequences are MNHEY and SVGAGI. The DNA for the CDR3 is TGTGCCAGCAGTTACTCGAGTGCGGGAGCAACTGGCTACACCTTC. This codes for CASSYSSAGATGYTF.

The chain carries TRBV19 and TRBJ2-7; 7 nucleotides match TRBD1. Germline-derived CDR1 and CDR2 are LNHDA and SQIVND (reference sequence). V was pared by 5 bases and J by 3 bases, with 7 bases of the junction left unmatched. There are 14 residues in the CDR3. CDR3 in DNA: TGTGCCAGTAGTGAGGGGACAGACTACTACGAGCAGTACTTC. It codes for CASSEGTDYYEQYF.

The genes are TRBV9 and TRBJ2-3; D is unclear. There are 13 residues in the CDR3. V was clipped by 4 bases and J by 3 bases, with 9 bases between them. Germline CDR1 is SGDLS and CDR2 is YYNGEE. The CDR3 bases are TGTGCCAGCAGCTTCGGGTCAACAGATACGCAGTATTTT. Protein: CASSFGSTDTQYF.

This chain uses TRBV5-1 with TRBJ2-3, with D possibly being TRBD1 (5 bases). The CDR3 is 15 amino acids. V was shortened by 3 bases and J by 2 bases, with 13 bases between the two germline ends. The germline gives CDR1 SGHRS, CDR2 YFSETQ. CDR3 nucleotide sequence: TGCGCCAGCAGCTCAAGACAGACCTACACAGATACGCAGTATTTT. As protein: CASSSRQTYTDTQYF.

The gene calls are TRBV19 and TRBJ2-1, with a weak D call TRBD2 (6 bases). The ends were cut back, 5 bases at V and 8 bases at J, with 19 bases in the middle. This CDR3 region has 15 residues. Germline loops: CDR1 LNHDA, CDR2 SQIVND (reference sequence). CDR3 protein: CASSGSGFMLDEQFF. Written as DNA, the CDR3 is TGTGCCAGTAGTGGAAGCGGGTTTATGTTGGATGAGCAGTTCTTC.

The J gene is TRBJ1-2, the V gene TRBV6-1, with D hard to call. V lost 4 bases and J 5 bases, leaving 20 bases between the germline ends. The CDR3 has 16 residues. Germline-derived CDR1 and CDR2 are MNHNS and SASEGT. The CDR3 here is CASSGRTHLGMYGYTF. In DNA, the CDR3 is TGTGCCAGCAGTGGCCGGACTCATCTTGGGATGTATGGCTACACCTTC.

The gene calls are TRBV5-6 and TRBJ2-3, with D possibly matching TRBD1 (5 bases). Germline V gene sequence: CDR1 SGHDT, CDR2 YYEEEE. V was cut by 1 base and J by 0 bases, with 12 bases left in between. The CDR3 is made up of 16 amino acids. The CDR3 DNA sequence: TGTGCCAGCAGCTTGTCAGGGCACACCAGCACAGATACGCAGTATTTT. Translated: CASSLSGHTSTDTQYF.

This clone was counted once. This chain links TRBV3-1 (or the pseudogene TRBV3-2) with TRBJ2-7; D is possibly TRBD1 (6 bases). Looked up from germline, CDR1 is LGHDT and CDR2 is YNNKEL (reference sequence). The V gene lost 0 bases and the J gene lost 4 bases, with 19 bases spanning the gap. This CDR3 contains 17 residues. The CDR3, as DNA: TGTGCCAGCAGCCAAGATTCAGGGGCTGACACCCCGTACGAGCAGTACTTC. It encodes CASSQDSGADTPYEQYF.

This chain connects TRBV19 to TRBJ1-5, with D maybe TRBD1 (5 bases). CDR1 and CDR2 from the germline V gene are LNHDA and SQIVND (reference sequence). Trimming removed 7 bases from V and 1 base from J, with 14 bases in between. This CDR3 has 15 amino acids. CDR3 DNA: TGTGCCAGTAAACCGGGGGTCGGGAGCAATCAGCCCCAGCATTTT. Protein: CASKPGVGSNQPQHF.

The genes are TRBV5-4 and TRBJ1-2, with D perhaps matching TRBD1 (6 bases). This CDR3 region has 14 residues. The ends were cut back, 4 bases at V and 4 bases at J, with 14 bases in the middle. Looked up from germline, CDR1 is SGHNT and CDR2 is YYREEE (reference sequence). The CDR3 region is CASSPGTNRYGYTF. CDR3 bases: TGTGCCAGCAGCCCGGGGACAAACCGCTATGGCTACACCTTC.

The rearrangement joins TRBV6-4 to TRBJ2-1; 10 positions agree with TRBD1. Germline V CDR1 and CDR2: MRHNA, SNTAGT. J was trimmed by 6 bases and V by 3 bases; bases with no gene match: 5. The CDR3 has 15 amino acids. The CDR3 DNA sequence: TGTGCCAGCAGTGAACCCGGGACAGGGGTCAATGAGCAGTTCTTC. It yields the protein CASSEPGTGVNEQFF.

This clone was picked up one time. The rearrangement joins TRBV14 to TRBJ1-1; the D is unclear. The germline V gene has CDR1 SGHDN and CDR2 FVKESK. This CDR3 contains 15 residues. The V and J ends lost 2 bases and 6 bases respectively, with 16 bases between them. The CDR3 region has the DNA TGTGCCAGCAGCCAAATAACCGGGTTACCCGCTGAAGCTTTCTTT. Translated: CASSQITGLPAEAFF.

The chain uses TRBV5-1 and TRBJ1-1, with TRBD1 identical over 9 bases. Germline CDR1 reads SGHRS; CDR2 reads YFSETQ. The CDR3 runs to 16 residues. After removal of 7 bases from V and 5 bases from J, the junction contained 15 bases not matched to a gene. This chain's CDR3 is CASGRGQGRGSTEAFF. DNA for the CDR3: TGCGCCAGCGGCAGGGGACAGGGTCGTGGATCGACTGAAGCTTTCTTT.

The V gene is TRBV3-1 (or the pseudogene TRBV3-2), the J gene TRBJ1-1; D unresolved. The germline V and J ends were trimmed by 1 base and 3 bases, with 12 bases remaining between them. CDR1 LGHDT and CDR2 YNNKEL come from the germline V gene (reference sequence). The CDR3 is made up of 15 amino acids. CDR3 DNA: TGTGCCAGCAGCCAAGGACTCGTCGGATACACTGAAGCTTTCTTT. This gives the protein CASSQGLVGYTEAFF.

V gene TRBV2 combines with J gene TRBJ2-5; 8 bases are shared with TRBD1. Germline values: CDR1 SNHLY, CDR2 FYNNEI. The ends lost 6 bases at V and 4 bases at J; junction bases unmatched: 7. This CDR3 is built from 14 residues. CDR3 sequence (DNA): TGTGCCAGCAGGCCGGACAGGGCATCAGAGACCCAGTACTTC. It translates to CASRPDRASETQYF. The full variable domain, completed using reference TRBV2 and TRBJ2-5, is EPEVTQTPSHQVTQMGQEVILRCVPISNHLYFYWYRQILGQKVEFLVSFYNNEISEKSEIFDDQFSVERPDGSNFTLKIRSTKLEDSAMYFCASRPDRASETQYFGPGTRLLVL.

This chain joins TRBV11-2 and TRBJ2-2; 8 bases align to TRBD2. The CDR3 loop spans 14 amino acids. CDR1 is SGHAT, CDR2 FQNNGV, per germline. Trimming removed 8 bases from V and 1 base from J; junction bases left unmatched: 3. CDR3 DNA sequence: TGTGCCAGCCAACTAGCGGTGAACACCGGGGAGCTGTTTTTT. The encoded protein is CASQLAVNTGELFF.

The rearrangement links TRBV19 to TRBJ2-6; 10 positions match TRBD1. V dropped 9 bases and J dropped 0; count of bases not matched to a gene: 5. The CDR3 spans 16 residues. Germline loops: CDR1 LNHDA, CDR2 SQIVND (reference sequence). The CDR3 loop is CASETGGLSGANVLTF. DNA for the CDR3: TGTGCCAGCGAGACAGGGGGCCTCTCTGGGGCCAACGTCCTGACTTTC. Full variable domain (rest looked up from reference TRBV19 and TRBJ2-6): DGGITQSPKYLFRKEGQNVTLSCEQNLNHDAMYWYRQDPGQGLRLIYYSQIVNDFQKGDIAEGYSVSREKKESFPLTVTSAQKNPTAFYLCASETGGLSGANVLTFGAGSRLTVL.

V is TRBV7-3 and J is TRBJ2-1, with 9 bases that match TRBD2. The germline V gene encodes CDR1 SGHTA and CDR2 FQGTGA. There are 16 residues in the CDR3. V shed 5 bases, J shed 4 bases, and the junction held 9 bases outside the gene matches. The CDR3 DNA follows: TGTGCCAGCAGCAGAGAAGCGGGGGGATTATACAATGAGCAGTTCTTC. It yields the protein CASSREAGGLYNEQFF.

The rearrangement uses TRBV5-1 and TRBJ1-3, with D unresolved. CDR1 is SGHRS and CDR2 is YFSETQ in the germline V gene. Trimming removed 2 bases from V and 0 bases from J, with 12 bases in between. The CDR3 loop spans 16 amino acids. The CDR3 DNA reads TGCGCCAGCAGCTTAGAAGGACTAAACTCTGGAAACACCATATATTTT. It codes for CASSLEGLNSGNTIYF.

The rearrangement links TRBV29-1 to TRBJ2-1, with D possibly being TRBD2 (7 bases). The CDR3 totals 16 residues. The V gene lost 1 base and the J gene lost 2 bases, with 15 bases spanning the gap. Germline CDR1 reads SQVTM; CDR2 reads ANQGSEA. The CDR3 protein is CSVEVFPGGAYNEQFF. The CDR3 bases are TGCAGCGTTGAAGTTTTCCCGGGGGGCGCCTACAATGAGCAGTTCTTC.